This entry concerns a single T cell receptor beta chain. This record comes from a study of T cell responses to AZD1222 COVID-19 vaccine. The CDR3 spans 14 residues. CDR1 and CDR2 (germline): SGHTA, FQGNSA. The V segment lost 3 bases and the J segment 15 bases; nucleotides outside the gene matches: 7. The protocol was immunoSEQ multiplex PCR, while the TCRdb copy is restricted to in-frame clones and leaves out a portion. The sample gives about 76,000 clones, approximately 87% of which show up once; around 4.5% is in the top ten. The chain uses TRBV7-2 and TRBJ2-1; 14 nucleotides line up with TRBD2. The receptor was derived from an adult in good health. Sequencing was performed on peripheral blood, taken on day 0 of MenACWY control vaccination. CDR3 loop: CASSLGTSGSYWFF. CDR3 sequence (DNA): TGTGCCAGCAGCTTGGGGACTAGCGGGAGTTATTGGTTCTTC.